This TCR beta chain derives from a study of response to subunit inactivated influenza vaccine. Overall study results and limits: Seasonal influenza vaccination, on each occasion, was suggested by the authors to recruit few new T cells.

This CDR3 region has 15 residues. Germline CDR1 and CDR2: SGHTA and FQGNSA. With V trimmed by 4 bases and J by 3 bases, 7 bases remained unmatched. TCRdb re-called the RT-PCR reads with MiXCR, one entry per CDR3 protein. The sample records over 750,000 distinct CDR3 sequences, 21% being singletons. A word on this clonotype: Its matching antigen is unknown.

This receptor was obtained from a man in his forties or fifties who received an inactivated influenza vaccine. The chain links TRBV7-2 to TRBJ2-7; 9 positions agree with TRBD2. Sequenced material: PBMCs from blood, taken around 5 days after vaccination. CDR3 region: CASSSVAGEIYEQYF. The DNA of the CDR3 is TGTGCCAGCAGCTCCGTAGCGGGAGAGATCTACGAGCAGTACTTC.